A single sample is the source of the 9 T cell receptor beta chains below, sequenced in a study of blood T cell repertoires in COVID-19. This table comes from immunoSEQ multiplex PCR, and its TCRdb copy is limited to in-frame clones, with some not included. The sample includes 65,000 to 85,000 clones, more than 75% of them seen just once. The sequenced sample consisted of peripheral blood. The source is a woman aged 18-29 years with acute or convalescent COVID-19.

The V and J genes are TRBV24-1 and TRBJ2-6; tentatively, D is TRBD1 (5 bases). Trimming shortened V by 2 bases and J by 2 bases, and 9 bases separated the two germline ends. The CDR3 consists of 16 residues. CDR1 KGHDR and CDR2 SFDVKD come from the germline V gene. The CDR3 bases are TGTGCCACCAGTGATTCAGTGGGGCCTGGGGCCAACGTCCTGACTTTC. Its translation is CATSDSVGPGANVLTF.

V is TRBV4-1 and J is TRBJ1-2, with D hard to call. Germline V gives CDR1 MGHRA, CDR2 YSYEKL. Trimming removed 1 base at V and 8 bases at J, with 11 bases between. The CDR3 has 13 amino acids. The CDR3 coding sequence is TGCGCCAGCAGCCAAGGTTTTCAGGAAGGCTACACCTTC. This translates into CASSQGFQEGYTF.

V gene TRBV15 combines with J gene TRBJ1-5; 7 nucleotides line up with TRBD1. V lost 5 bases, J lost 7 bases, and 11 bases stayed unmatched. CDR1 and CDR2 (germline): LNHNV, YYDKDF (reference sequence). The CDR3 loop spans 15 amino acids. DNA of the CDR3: TGTGCCACCAGCGTTGGACAGGCCTTGGGGCAGCCCCAGCATTTT. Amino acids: CATSVGQALGQPQHF.

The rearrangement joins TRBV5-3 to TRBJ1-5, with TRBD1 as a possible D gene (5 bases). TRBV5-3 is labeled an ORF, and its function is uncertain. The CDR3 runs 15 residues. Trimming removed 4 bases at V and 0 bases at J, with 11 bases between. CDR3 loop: CARSPDRNSNQPQHF. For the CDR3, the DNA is TGTGCCAGAAGCCCTGACAGAAATAGCAATCAGCCCCAGCATTTT.

Here the CDR3 reads CASSRQGDEKLFF. The CDR3 DNA is TGTGCCAGCAGTCGACAGGGGGATGAAAAACTGTTTTTT. The rearrangement links TRBV6-5 to TRBJ1-4; 9 bases agree with TRBD1. V lost 5 bases, J lost 6 bases, and 1 base stayed unmatched. Germline-derived CDR1 and CDR2 are MNHEY and SVGAGI. The CDR3 sequence is 13 residues long.

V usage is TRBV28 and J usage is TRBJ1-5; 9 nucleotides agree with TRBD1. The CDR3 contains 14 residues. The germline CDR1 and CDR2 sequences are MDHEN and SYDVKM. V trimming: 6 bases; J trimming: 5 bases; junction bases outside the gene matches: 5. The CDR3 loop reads CASRGQGSHQPQHF. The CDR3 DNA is TGTGCCAGCAGAGGACAGGGGAGCCATCAGCCCCAGCATTTT.

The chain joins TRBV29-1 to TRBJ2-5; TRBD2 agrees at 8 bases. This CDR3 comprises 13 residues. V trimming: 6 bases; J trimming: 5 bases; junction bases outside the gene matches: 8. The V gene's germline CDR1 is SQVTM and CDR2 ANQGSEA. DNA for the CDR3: TGCAGCGTAACGGTCGGGGGGGAGGAGACCCAGTACTTC. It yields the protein CSVTVGGEETQYF.

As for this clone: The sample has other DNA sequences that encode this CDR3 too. The CDR3 DNA sequence: TGTGCCAGCAGCTTAGCGGGGGGAAGCTACGAGCAGTACTTC. Encoded protein: CASSLAGGSYEQYF. J is TRBJ2-7 and V is TRBV7-9; a possible D gene is TRBD2 (6 bases). Trimming removed 0 bases from V and 3 bases from J, with 9 bases in between. The CDR3 is 14 residues long. The germline CDR1 and CDR2 sequences are SEHNR and FQNEAQ (reference sequence).

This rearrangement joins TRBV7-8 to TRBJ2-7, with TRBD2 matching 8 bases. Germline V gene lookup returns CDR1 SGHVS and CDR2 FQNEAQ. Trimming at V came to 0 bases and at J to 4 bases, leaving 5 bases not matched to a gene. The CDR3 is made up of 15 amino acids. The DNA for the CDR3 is TGTGCCAGCAGCTTAGCAAGGACTAGCCTTTACGAGCAGTACTTC. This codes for CASSLARTSLYEQYF.